This T cell receptor beta chain is drawn from a study of identical twins (dated by TCRdb to about 2016). Regarding the complete study: To test whether fetal clonotypes persist, this study deep-sequenced TCR alpha and beta repertoires from monozygotic twins, from unrelated adults of various ages, and from cord blood. Replicate twin experiments were performed at different times using different library preparation protocols to rule out contamination.

General study outcomes and caveats: Out-of-frame TCR alpha sequences shared between twins showed an excess of low generation-probability sequences compared with coincidental sharing between unrelated individuals. In monozygotic twins, recombination models systematically underestimated out-of-frame TCR alpha sharing, but the models matched the sharing seen between unrelated individuals. Abundant cord blood beta clonotypes carried fewer insertions; young adult naive repertoires showed a weaker similar trend, while memory repertoires showed none. The excess sharing between twins in beta out-of-frame sequences was weaker because fewer shared sequences reduced the signal-to-noise ratio. Because the same donors could not be followed over many years, conclusions were based on cross-sectional statistical analysis. Zero-insertion analyses could be partly confounded by invariant T cells such as MAIT and iNKT, although diverse VJ usage argued against such confounding for most clonotypes.

Every donor was a healthy Caucasian. The twin cohort comprised three pairs of female monozygotic twins, all aged about 18 to 29 years. Peripheral blood mononuclear cells were used as the source from which RNA for TCR libraries was isolated. As to this clonotype: The specificity of this receptor is unknown. No quality values exist for individual bases; no much larger clone is one base distant.

Libraries were made using 5' RACE. Sequencing instrument: Illumina HiSeq 2000. A universal primer binding site was introduced by template switching, and a unique molecular identifier was present in the final cDNA, enabling accurate counting of TCR cDNA molecules. First-strand cDNA for TCR alpha and beta chains was synthesized from specific primers in the conserved constant-segment region. Each cDNA library was double barcoded, with a SMART-Mk sample barcode plus Illumina barcodes, to control for contamination. Two successive PCR steps introduced TruSeq adapter sequences along with Illumina sample barcodes. The TCR alpha and beta cDNA libraries were sequenced on the Illumina HiSeq platform using custom primers. The authors' analysis ran thus. MiGEC was used to process raw reads and extract unique molecular identifiers, and MiXCR was used to find CDR3 positions. For each individual, recombination models were inferred using an EM algorithm with the repgenHMM and IGoR tools. Shared clonotype analysis was performed with the tcR package in R, normalizing sharing by the product of cloneset sizes. To study raw recombination without the effects of thymic and clonal selection, out-of-frame nonproductive sequences were analyzed. TCRdb applied fastp at Q25 and MiXCR to the public reads, then kept only in-frame beta chains. For every CDR3 protein sequence, its rows merge into one entry that carries the most common genes and DNA. TCRdb, not the authors, supplied the V and J calls. The sample table shows some 790,000 distinct CDR3 sequences, and approximately 18% are seen once. 10% to 15% of the sample lies in the top ten.

Sequences SGDLS (CDR1) and YYNGEE (CDR2) are obtained from the germline V gene. V lost 0 bases and J lost 4 bases; the stretch between them is 8 bases long. The CDR3 runs 15 amino acids, cysteine and phenylalanine included. Of all the DNA, just the CDR3 is kept, 45 bases in frame from base 1. These same records also appear under a second study, on T cells expressing NK-cell markers. Reported in the second study: TCR beta-chain repertoires were profiled in sorted CD3+CD56+NKG2C+, CD3+CD56+NKG2C- and CD3+CD56-NKG2C+ T-cell subsets from several donors. Of the eight sequenced donors, seven were found to be HCMV-seropositive and one was found to be HCMV-seronegative. To restrict sorting to alphabetaTCR-expressing T cells, an anti-gammadeltaTCR antibody was added in several experiments. For over five donors, the dominant CD3+CD56+NKG2C+ clonotypes were among the top 10 CD8+ clonotypes and accounted for about 1.0-8% of CD8+ T cells. Those dominant clonotypes were again the most abundant among CD3+CD56-NKG2C+ cells in several donors, at about 25-65%. Whether the expanded NKG2C-expressing T cell clones were specific for HCMV antigens was left unclear. The eight sequenced donors were randomly selected healthy volunteers, three men and five women. A commercial ELISA kit detecting HCMV-specific IgG in serum was used to determine HCMV serostatus. For about 6 donors, bulk peripheral blood T-cell repertoires were additionally sequenced from unsorted PBMC. MIGEC was used to demultiplex reads and group the reads by UMI, and MiTCR was used to assemble and quantify clonotypes. To remove erroneous sequences, TCR cDNA sequences were retained only when supported by two or more reads. Downstream repertoire analysis used the tcR package, and clonotypes were matched across fractions by CDR3 nucleotide sequence plus V segment. Antigen specificity was annotated against VDJdb with VDJmatch, allowing one amino acid substitution in CDR3.

The sequence joins TRBV9 to TRBJ2-6, with the D gene too uncertain to name. This receptor was obtained from a young woman in good health. The sequencing input was PBMCs. The nucleotide sequence reads TGTGCCAGCAGCGTAGGGAGTGTGGGGGCCAACGTCCTGACTTTC. Its protein is CASSVGSVGANVLTF.